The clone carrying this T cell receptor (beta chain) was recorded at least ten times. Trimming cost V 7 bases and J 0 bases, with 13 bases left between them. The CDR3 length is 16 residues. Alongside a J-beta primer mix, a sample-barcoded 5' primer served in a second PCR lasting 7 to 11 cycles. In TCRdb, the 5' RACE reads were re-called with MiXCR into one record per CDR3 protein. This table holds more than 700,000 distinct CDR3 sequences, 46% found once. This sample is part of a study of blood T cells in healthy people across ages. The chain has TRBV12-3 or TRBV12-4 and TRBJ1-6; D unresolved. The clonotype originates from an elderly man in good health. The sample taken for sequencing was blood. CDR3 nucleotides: TGTGCCAGCACCACAAGCGGCATCTCCTATAATTCACCCCTCCACTTT. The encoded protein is CASTTSGISYNSPLHF.